The 14 T cell receptor beta chains reported below all come from one sample, sequenced in a study of response to subunit inactivated influenza vaccine (dated by TCRdb to between 2018 and 2020). The method behind the library was RT-PCR. The sequencer listed for this sample is Illumina HiSeq 2500. TCRdb cleaned the public reads at Q25 with fastp, built clones with MiXCR and kept in-frame beta chains. Every distinct CDR3 protein forms one entry, paired with its most common genes and DNA. A total of around 530,000 distinct CDR3 sequences appear in this sample, 16% of them only once. The ten largest clones take up about 3% of the sample. The sequenced sample was CD4+ T cells sorted from PBMCs, obtained 23 months after vaccination. The receptors were sampled from a man between 50 and 75 years old who received an inactivated influenza vaccine. Donor details come from another sample of the same person, matched by shared clones.

This clonotype was seen only a few times. V and J are TRBV7-2 and TRBJ2-1; D is possibly TRBD2 (5 bases). Trimming shortened V by 2 bases and J by 7 bases, and 9 bases separated the two germline ends. The CDR3 covers 13 residues. The germline gives CDR1 SGHTA, CDR2 FQGNSA. In DNA, the CDR3 is TGTGCCAGCAGCTTATACGGGAATAATGAGCAGTTCTTC. Translating it yields CASSLYGNNEQFF.

This clonotype was counted only a few times. This chain uses TRBV29-1 with TRBJ1-2; a weak D match, TRBD1 (5 bases). The CDR3 contains 14 residues. V gave up 6 bases and J gave up 5 bases, with 19 bases separating them. CDR1 is SQVTM and CDR2 is ANQGSEA in the germline V gene. The CDR3, as DNA: TGCAGCGTCCTCGACAGTATTCGGGCTTATGGCTACACCTTC. This codes for CSVLDSIRAYGYTF. The whole variable domain, filled in from reference TRBV29-1 and TRBJ1-2, reads SAVISQKPSRDICQRGTSLTIQCQVDSQVTMMFWYRQQPGQSLTLIATANQGSEATYESGFVIDKFPISRPNLTFSTLTVSNMSPEDSSIYLCSVLDSIRAYGYTFGSGTRLTVV.

This clonotype was seen once. The V call is TRBV9, the J call TRBJ2-7; 9 nucleotides line up with TRBD2. In germline, CDR1 is SGDLS, CDR2 YYNGEE. V was pared by 0 bases and J by 7 bases, with 11 bases of the junction left unmatched. The CDR3 spans 16 residues. The chain's CDR3 is CASSVGSSGTFLEQYF. The CDR3 nucleotides are TGTGCCAGCAGCGTAGGCTCTAGCGGGACCTTTTTAGAGCAGTACTTC.

The chain is built from TRBV29-1 and TRBJ2-5; 9 bases agree with TRBD1. J gave up 5 bases and V 6 bases, and 10 bases lay outside the gene matches. Germline-derived CDR1 and CDR2 are SQVTM and ANQGSEA. This CDR3 comprises 14 residues. The CDR3 is CSVGGQGGGETQYF. The CDR3, as DNA: TGCAGCGTCGGGGGACAGGGCGGAGGGGAGACCCAGTACTTC.

This clonotype was seen repeatedly, ten times or more. The chain couples TRBV15 to TRBJ2-3, with 11 bases that match TRBD2. The CDR3 extends over 19 amino acids. V trimming: 1 base; J trimming: 0 bases; junction bases outside the gene matches: 9. Germline loops: CDR1 LNHNV, CDR2 YYDKDF (reference sequence). The CDR3 spells CATSRGTSGGSTSTDTQYF. Here the CDR3 DNA reads TGTGCCACCAGCAGAGGAACTAGCGGGGGATCGACTAGCACAGATACGCAGTATTTT.

This clonotype was seen only a few times. The rearrangement uses TRBV5-1 and TRBJ2-3, with D unresolved. The V end lost 5 bases, the J end lost 1 base, and 11 bases lay between the germline ends. The germline V gene encodes CDR1 SGHRS and CDR2 YFSETQ. CDR3 length equals 14 residues. In nucleotides, the CDR3 is TGCGCCAGCAGTTTCACCCCTCGCACAGATACGCAGTATTTT. Residues: CASSFTPRTDTQYF.

This clonotype was seen only a few times. The V gene is TRBV20-1, the J gene TRBJ2-1, with TRBD2 matching over 10 bases. V shed 1 base, J shed 3 bases, and the junction held 9 bases outside the gene matches. The CDR3 contains 17 residues. CDR1 and CDR2 (germline): DFQATT, SNEGSKA (reference sequence). The CDR3 sequence: CSARGLAGVKSYNEQFF. CDR3 nucleotide sequence: TGCAGTGCTAGAGGTCTAGCGGGGGTCAAAAGCTACAATGAGCAGTTCTTC.

This clonotype showed up just a few times. CDR3 loop: CATQTGTVRDTQYF. The CDR3 DNA follows: TGTGCCACTCAAACCGGGACCGTAAGGGATACGCAGTATTTT. The chain carries TRBV5-6 and TRBJ2-3; D assignment may be TRBD1 or TRBD2 (5 bases each). The V end lost 9 bases, the J end lost 6 bases, and 20 bases lay between the germline ends. Germline loops: CDR1 SGHDT, CDR2 YYEEEE. The CDR3 is 14 amino acids.

This clonotype was counted many times. This sequence joins TRBV5-1 and TRBJ2-1, with 8 bases fitting TRBD1. The CDR3 covers 15 residues. Per the germline V gene, CDR1 is SGHRS and CDR2 is YFSETQ. The V and J ends lost 2 bases and 2 bases, in that order; junction bases with no gene match: 3. In DNA form, the CDR3 reads TGCGCCAGCAGCTTAGGACAGGGACCCTACAATGAGCAGTTCTTC. This sequence encodes CASSLGQGPYNEQFF.

With respect to this clonotype: At one boundary the junction diverges from the germline segment, which might be a read error. The chain recombines TRBV20-1 with TRBJ2-1; no reliable D call. Per the germline V gene, CDR1 is DFQATT and CDR2 is SNEGSKA (reference sequence). This CDR3 is 11 amino acids long. The CDR3 DNA reads as TGCAGTGCTAGGGGTGATAGGTCGGTGGTCTTC. Amino acid sequence: CSARGDRSVVF.

This clonotype has more than one count but fewer than ten. The chain has TRBV7-3 and TRBJ2-1, with D possibly being TRBD1 (6 bases). From germline, CDR1 is SGHTA and CDR2 FQGTGA. The V gene lost 4 bases and the J gene lost 3 bases, with 10 bases spanning the gap. The CDR3 covers 14 residues. CDR3 DNA: TGTGCCAGCAGCTCCTTAGGGGGCTACAATGAGCAGTTCTTC. It yields the protein CASSSLGGYNEQFF.

This chain joins TRBV6-1 and TRBJ1-5, with D perhaps TRBD1 (5 bases). Germline CDR1 and CDR2: MNHNS and SASEGT. The CDR3 loop spans 15 amino acids. The ends were cut back, 6 bases at V and 5 bases at J, with 17 bases in the middle. Written as DNA, the CDR3 is TGTGCCAGCAGAGCAAGACAGTGGGGGTATCAGCCCCAGCATTTT. Protein product: CASRARQWGYQPQHF.

V is TRBV28 and J is TRBJ1-1; possibly TRBD1 for D (5 bases). CDR3 length: 15 amino acids. CDR1 and CDR2 from the germline V gene are MDHEN and SYDVKM. Trimming took 4 bases from V and 8 from J, leaving 20 bases between them. CDR3 in DNA: TGTGCCAGCAGTTCGAGTGGCGGGGGGGTCCCCGAAGCTTTCTTT. Amino acids: CASSSSGGGVPEAFF.

The chain carries TRBV5-1 and TRBJ2-7; 10 positions match TRBD2. The J segment lost 6 bases and the V segment lost 0 bases, leaving 6 bases of the junction unmatched. CDR3 length: 15 amino acids. Germline V gene data show CDR1 as SGHRS and CDR2 as YFSETQ. The CDR3 sequence is CASSLAGLAGAEQYF. CDR3 DNA: TGCGCCAGCAGCTTGGCCGGGCTAGCGGGGGCCGAGCAGTACTTC.